Listed below are T cell receptor beta chains from one sample, sequenced in a study of blood T cell repertoires in COVID-19. Repertoires were generated with immunoSEQ multiplex PCR, while TCRdb's copy carries only in-frame clones and drops some. The sample has some 120,000 clones; around nine tenths are singletons. Sequenced: peripheral blood. All receptors derive from a woman between 50 and 59 years old with acute or convalescent COVID-19. Each CDR3 is given with its conserved first and last residue. The order of the fields is V gene, CDR3 protein.

v_gene: TRBV7-2; CDR3aa: CASSYRTGSSYSNQPQHF
v_gene: TRBV6-2/TRBV6-3; CDR3aa: CASSYSGQGGGQPQHF
v_gene: TRBV11-2; CDR3aa: CASTPGQGGFGEKLFF
v_gene: TRBV2; CDR3aa: CASSEEHPNEQYF
v_gene: TRBV6-2/TRBV6-3; CDR3aa: CASSYPALEVDTQYF
v_gene: TRBV5-1; CDR3aa: CASSLDNGQNIQYF
v_gene: TRBV10-3; CDR3aa: CAISGAMNTEAFF
v_gene: TRBV19; CDR3aa: CASTGSSGNTIYF
v_gene: TRBV5-1; CDR3aa: CASSFESGWSSYNEQFF
v_gene: TRBV10-3; CDR3aa: CAISETNPGLAGGLARTDTQYF
v_gene: TRBV11-2; CDR3aa: CASSLDRETQYF
v_gene: TRBV3-1/TRBV3-2; CDR3aa: CATGRLRNTEAFF
v_gene: TRBV3-1/TRBV3-2; CDR3aa: CASSQVDRGDSPLHF
v_gene: TRBV6-1; CDR3aa: CASSELPAGGLQFF
v_gene: TRBV12-5; CDR3aa: CASGLLSWGQLNDYGYTF
v_gene: TRBV9; CDR3aa: CASTVSWGGDYGYTF
v_gene: TRBV5-1; CDR3aa: CASSNRDRASYEQYF
v_gene: TRBV9; CDR3aa: CASSRDRGRNTEAFF
v_gene: TRBV4-2; CDR3aa: CASSQDLGGRLAGLSEQFF
v_gene: TRBV6-2/TRBV6-3; CDR3aa: CASSVIRGRSDGYTF
v_gene: TRBV5-8; CDR3aa: CASSLVLISQGLAKNIQYF
v_gene: TRBV9; CDR3aa: CASSPGTGVRETQYF
v_gene: TRBV10-3; CDR3aa: CAISESPAASGANVLTF
v_gene: TRBV10-1; CDR3aa: CASSAQASGGRGEQFF
v_gene: TRBV2; CDR3aa: CASSQTSDSYEQYF
v_gene: TRBV19; CDR3aa: CASSAQGDNGYTF
v_gene: TRBV11-3; CDR3aa: CASSSSGSGAQYF
v_gene: TRBV6-5; CDR3aa: CASSRDPPGRTEAFF
v_gene: TRBV19; CDR3aa: CASSSGGKNYEQYF
v_gene: TRBV19; CDR3aa: CASSIYRGGTNIQYF
v_gene: TRBV10-2; CDR3aa: CASSEGRSYEQYF
v_gene: TRBV28; CDR3aa: CASSSRQAFF
v_gene: TRBV27; CDR3aa: CASSLIVGTGGNSPLHF
v_gene: TRBV7-3; CDR3aa: CASRFRDNGYTF